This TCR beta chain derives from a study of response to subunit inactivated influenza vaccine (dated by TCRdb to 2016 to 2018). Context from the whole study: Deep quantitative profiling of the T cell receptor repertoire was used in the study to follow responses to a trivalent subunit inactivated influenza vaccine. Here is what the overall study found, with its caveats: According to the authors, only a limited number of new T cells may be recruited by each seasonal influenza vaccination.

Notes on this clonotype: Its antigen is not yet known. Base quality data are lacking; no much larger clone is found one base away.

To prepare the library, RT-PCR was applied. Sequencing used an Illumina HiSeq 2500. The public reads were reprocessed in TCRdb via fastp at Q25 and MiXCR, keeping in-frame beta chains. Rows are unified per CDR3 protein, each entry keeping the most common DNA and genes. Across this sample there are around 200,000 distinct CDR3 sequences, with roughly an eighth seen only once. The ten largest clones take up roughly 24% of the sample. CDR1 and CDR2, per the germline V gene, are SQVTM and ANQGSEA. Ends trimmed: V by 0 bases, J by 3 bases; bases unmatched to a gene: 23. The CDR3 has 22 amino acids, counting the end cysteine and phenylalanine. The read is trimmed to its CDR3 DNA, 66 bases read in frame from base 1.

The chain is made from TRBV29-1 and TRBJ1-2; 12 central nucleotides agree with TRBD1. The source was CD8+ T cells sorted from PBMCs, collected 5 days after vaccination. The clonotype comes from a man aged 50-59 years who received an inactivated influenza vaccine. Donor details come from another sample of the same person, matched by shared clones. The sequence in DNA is TGCAGCGTTGAAGAATGGCGCGGGGAACAAGACCCCGGGACAGGGGGCCACTATGGCTACACCTTC. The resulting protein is CSVEEWRGEQDPGTGGHYGYTF.